This T cell receptor beta chain was observed in a study of glioma-infiltrating T cells after dendritic cell vaccination. V was pared by 1 base and J by 0 bases, with 4 bases between. The CDR3 loop spans 14 amino acids. In germline, CDR1 is MNHNS, CDR2 SASEGT. Up to 2 ug genomic DNA was used for TCRB CDR3 amplification. Generated by immunoSEQ multiplex PCR, the TCRdb table keeps only in-frame clones and is missing some. Here the sample spans 85,000 to 110,000 clones, about four fifths being singletons. This sequence originates from a human donor with glioblastoma. The sample here was blood, taken before dendritic cell vaccination. This chain uses TRBV6-1 with TRBJ2-4; D is unclear. The CDR3: CASSEGLAKNIQYF. The CDR3 region has the DNA TGTGCCAGCAGTGAAGGACTAGCCAAAAACATTCAGTACTTC.